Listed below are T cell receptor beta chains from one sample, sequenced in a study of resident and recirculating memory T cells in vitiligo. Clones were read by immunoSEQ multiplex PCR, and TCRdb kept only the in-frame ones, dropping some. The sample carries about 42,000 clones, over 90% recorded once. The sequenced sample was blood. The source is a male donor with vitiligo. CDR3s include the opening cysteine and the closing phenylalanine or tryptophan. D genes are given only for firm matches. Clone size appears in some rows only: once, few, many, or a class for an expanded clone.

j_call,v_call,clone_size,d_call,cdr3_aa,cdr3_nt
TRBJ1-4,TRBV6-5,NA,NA,CASSSSPGGTEKKLFF,TGTGCCAGCAGTTCCTCACCGGGGGGAACTGAGAAAAAACTGTTTTTT
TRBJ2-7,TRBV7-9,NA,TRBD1,CATHSGTGFNEQYF,TGTGCCACCCATTCGGGGACAGGGTTCAACGAGCAGTACTTC
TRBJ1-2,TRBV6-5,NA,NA,CASSQHTGHDSYTF,TGTGCCAGCAGTCAACACACAGGGCATGATAGCTACACCTTC
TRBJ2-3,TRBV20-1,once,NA,CSAMTGTSQYF,TGCAGTGCTATGACAGGCACTTCGCAGTATTTT
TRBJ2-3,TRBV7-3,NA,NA,CASSVDSGTDTQYF,TGTGCCAGCAGCGTCGATAGCGGCACAGATACGCAGTATTTT
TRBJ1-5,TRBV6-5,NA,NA,CASSSYRERDQPQHF,TGTGCCAGCAGTTCCTACAGGGAGAGAGATCAGCCCCAGCATTTT
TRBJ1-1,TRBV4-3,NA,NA,CASSRVQGEAFF,TGCGCCAGCAGCCGCGTACAGGGAGAAGCTTTCTTT
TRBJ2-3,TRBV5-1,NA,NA,CASSLVAGQLTDTQYF,TGCGCCAGCAGCTTGGTGGCGGGGCAACTCACAGATACGCAGTATTTT
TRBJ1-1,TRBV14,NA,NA,CASSPGGATRFF,TGTGCCAGCAGCCCGGGAGGGGCGACTAGGTTCTTT
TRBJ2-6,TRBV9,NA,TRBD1,CASSAQGAPSGANVLTF,TGTGCCAGCAGCGCTCAGGGGGCTCCCTCTGGGGCCAACGTCCTGACTTTC
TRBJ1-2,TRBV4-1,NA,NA,CASSQGVNKIGADGYTF,TGCGCCAGCAGCCAAGGGGTAAATAAAATAGGGGCGGACGGCTACACCTTC
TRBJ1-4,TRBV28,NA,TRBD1,CASSHIQGASEKLFF,TGTGCCAGCAGCCATATACAGGGGGCGAGTGAAAAACTGTTTTTT
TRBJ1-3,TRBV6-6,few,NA,CASSYSGSSGNTIYF,TGTGCCAGCAGTTACTCCGGGAGCTCTGGAAACACCATATATTTT
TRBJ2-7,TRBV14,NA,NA,CASSQEGPRGGVGQYF,TGTGCCAGCAGCCAAGAGGGGCCAAGGGGGGGGGTTGGGCAGTACTTC
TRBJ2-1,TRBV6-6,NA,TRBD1,CASSENPGQRNEQFF,TGTGCCAGCAGTGAGAACCCGGGACAGCGGAATGAGCAGTTCTTC
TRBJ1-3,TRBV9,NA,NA,CASSVDLKYDSGNTIYF,TGTGCCAGCAGCGTAGACCTAAAATACGACTCTGGAAACACCATATATTTT
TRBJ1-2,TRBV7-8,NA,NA,CASSTPGGSGYGYTF,TGTGCCAGCAGCACCCCCGGGGGGTCGGGCTATGGCTACACCTTC
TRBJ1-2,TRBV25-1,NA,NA,CASSEKGVGYYGYTF,TGTGCCAGCAGTGAAAAAGGGGTAGGGTACTATGGCTACACCTTC
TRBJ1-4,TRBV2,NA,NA,CASSFIQGVEKLFF,TGTGCCAGCAGTTTTATCCAGGGTGTTGAAAAACTGTTTTTT
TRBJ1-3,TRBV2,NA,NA,CASSEEQGSGNTIYF,TGTGCCAGCAGTGAAGAACAGGGTTCTGGAAACACCATATATTTT
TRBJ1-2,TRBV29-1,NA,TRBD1,CTAADRRANYGYTF,TGCACCGCTGCGGACAGGAGAGCTAACTATGGCTACACCTTC
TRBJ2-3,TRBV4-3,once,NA,CASSQDLVRDPTDTQYF,TGCGCCAGCAGCCAAGATCTCGTCCGGGATCCAACAGATACGCAGTATTTT
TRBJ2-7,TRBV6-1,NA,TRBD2,CASSEKVRELIYEQYF,TGTGCCAGCAGTGAAAAGGTGCGGGAGCTTATCTACGAGCAGTACTTC
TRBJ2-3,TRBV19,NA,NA,CASSTRGTKSTDTQYF,TGTGCCAGTAGTACCCGTGGGACAAAGAGCACAGATACGCAGTATTTT
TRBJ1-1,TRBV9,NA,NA,CASSADTEAFF,TGTGCCAGCAGCGCCGACACTGAAGCTTTCTTT
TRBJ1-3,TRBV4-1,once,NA,CASSQDLKWGGTGNTIYF,TGCGCCAGCAGCCAAGATCTTAAGTGGGGAGGGACTGGAAACACCATATATTTT
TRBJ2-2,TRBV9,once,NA,CASSVDYFSGELFF,TGTGCCAGCAGCGTAGACTACTTCTCCGGGGAGCTGTTTTTT
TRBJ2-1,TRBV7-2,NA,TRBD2,CASSLPGGAYNEQFF,TGTGCCAGCAGCTTACCCGGGGGGGCATACAATGAGCAGTTCTTC
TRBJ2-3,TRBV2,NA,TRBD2,CASTLSGGAGHTQYF,TGTGCCAGCACCCTTAGCGGGGGCGCGGGGCATACGCAGTATTTT
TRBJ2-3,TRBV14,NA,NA,CASSQEVVAPDTQYF,TGTGCCAGCAGCCAAGAGGTCGTGGCCCCAGATACGCAGTATTTT
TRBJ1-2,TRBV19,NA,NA,CASSIPGSGSDYYGYTF,TGTGCCAGTAGTATTCCGGGTTCAGGGTCGGACTATTATGGCTACACCTTC
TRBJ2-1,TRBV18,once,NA,CASSPTLGEQFF,TGTGCCAGCTCACCGACGCTCGGGGAGCAGTTCTTC
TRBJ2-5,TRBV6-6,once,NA,CASSYSASQETQYF,TGTGCCAGCAGTTACTCGGCCAGCCAAGAGACCCAGTACTTC